Below, 9 T cell receptor beta chains from the same sample are listed, as sequenced in a study of CD8 T cells in ankylosing spondylitis. General study results and limits: It appeared that ankylosing spondylitis blood was characterized by a TCR beta motif of roughly 8 highly homologous variants.

No antigen has been identified for these receptors. TCRdb itself ran the 5' RACE reads through MiXCR, one entry per CDR3 protein. Of some 840,000 distinct CDR3 sequences in the sample, about 10% were seen once. The sequenced sample was blood, either unsorted or a sorted T cell fraction (not recorded which). The receptor source for this set is a male donor with ankylosing spondylitis.

In its sample, this clonotype was seen a few times. This sequence joins TRBV6-5 and TRBJ2-7; 7 bases are a match to TRBD1. This CDR3 comprises 15 residues. Trimming cost V 2 bases and J 7 bases; bases outside gene matches: 11. Germline V gene lookup returns CDR1 MNHEY and CDR2 SVGAGI. CDR3 in DNA: TGTGCCAGCAGTTACGCCGGGGAGACAGGGCGGGAGCAGTACTTC. Its protein is CASSYAGETGREQYF.

The chain joins TRBV18 to TRBJ2-5, with 7 bases identical to TRBD2. J lost 4 bases, V lost 6 bases, and 11 bases had no gene match. Looked up from germline, CDR1 is KGHSH and CDR2 is LQKENI. This CDR3 is built from 15 residues. The CDR3 is CASSPQQGEGETQYF. The DNA for the CDR3 is TGTGCCAGCTCCCCTCAGCAAGGGGAGGGAGAGACCCAGTACTTC. Based on the CDR3 plus reference TRBV18 and TRBJ2-5, the full variable domain is NAGVMQNPRHLVRRRGQEARLRCSPMKGHSHVYWYRQLPEEGLKFMVYLQKENIIDESGMPKERFSAEFPKEGPSILRIQQVVRGDSAAYFCASSPQQGEGETQYFGPGTRLLVL.

This clonotype was found a few times. The chain carries TRBV5-1 and TRBJ1-1; 9 bases are shared with TRBD1. The CDR3 covers 14 residues. Trimming cost V 2 bases and J 3 bases; bases outside gene matches: 2. Germline lookup yields CDR1 SGHRS and CDR2 YFSETQ. CDR3 amino acids: CASSFDRGYTEAFF. DNA of the CDR3: TGCGCCAGCAGCTTCGACAGGGGGTACACTGAAGCTTTCTTT.

The chain links TRBV18 to TRBJ2-1, with 7 bases lining up with TRBD2. V gave up 6 bases and J gave up 2 bases; unmatched junction bases: 7. CDR1 KGHSH and CDR2 LQKENI come from the germline V gene. This CDR3 contains 15 residues. CDR3 DNA sequence: TGTGCCAGCTCCCTCACTAGCGAGGCCTACAATGAGCAGTTCTTC. It yields the protein CASSLTSEAYNEQFF.

The sample holds many counts of this clonotype. The CDR3 reads CSGGDRLRDTEAFF. CDR3 bases: TGCAGCGGGGGGGACAGGCTGAGAGACACTGAAGCTTTCTTT. The J gene is TRBJ1-1, the V gene TRBV29-1; 8 nucleotides line up with TRBD1. The CDR3 contains 14 residues. CDR1 and CDR2 (germline): SQVTM, ANQGSEA. J was trimmed by 3 bases and V by 7 bases; bases with no gene match: 10.

This clonotype occurred a few times. The chain carries TRBV7-6 and TRBJ1-2, with D unresolved. The germline V gene encodes CDR1 SGHVS and CDR2 FNYEAQ. This CDR3 comprises 14 residues. Trimming removed 2 bases from V and 7 bases from J, with 14 bases in between. The CDR3 region has the DNA TGTGCCAGCAGCTTAAACGAGGCCGGAGGTGGCTACACCTTC. It encodes CASSLNEAGGGYTF.

The V and J genes are TRBV20-1 and TRBJ2-3; perhaps TRBD2 as D (6 bases). V dropped 5 bases and J dropped 2 bases, with 11 bases sitting between them. Germline CDR1 reads DFQATT; CDR2 reads SNEGSKA (reference sequence). The CDR3 contains 13 residues. This chain's CDR3 is CSAGDSSTDTQYF. CDR3 sequence (DNA): TGCAGTGCTGGGGACTCCTCCACAGATACGCAGTATTTT.

CDR3 sequence (DNA): TGTGCCAGCAGTACCGGGTCGTCCACAGATACGCAGTATTTT. Translating gives CASSTGSSTDTQYF. The chain is built from TRBV6-1 and TRBJ2-3; D uncertain. Trimming removed 5 bases from V and 2 bases from J, with 11 bases in between. The CDR3 spans 14 residues. Germline V gene data show CDR1 as MNHNS and CDR2 as SASEGT.

This clonotype has just a few counts. The chain couples TRBV6-5 to TRBJ2-7; D is possibly TRBD1 (5 bases). Trimming took off 7 bases at V and 2 bases at J, with 18 bases between the two ends. Germline V gene sequence: CDR1 MNHEY, CDR2 SVGAGI. This CDR3 comprises 15 residues. The DNA of the CDR3 is TGTGCCAGCATTAACACAGGACACACCACCTACGAGCAGTACTTC. Protein sequence: CASINTGHTTYEQYF.